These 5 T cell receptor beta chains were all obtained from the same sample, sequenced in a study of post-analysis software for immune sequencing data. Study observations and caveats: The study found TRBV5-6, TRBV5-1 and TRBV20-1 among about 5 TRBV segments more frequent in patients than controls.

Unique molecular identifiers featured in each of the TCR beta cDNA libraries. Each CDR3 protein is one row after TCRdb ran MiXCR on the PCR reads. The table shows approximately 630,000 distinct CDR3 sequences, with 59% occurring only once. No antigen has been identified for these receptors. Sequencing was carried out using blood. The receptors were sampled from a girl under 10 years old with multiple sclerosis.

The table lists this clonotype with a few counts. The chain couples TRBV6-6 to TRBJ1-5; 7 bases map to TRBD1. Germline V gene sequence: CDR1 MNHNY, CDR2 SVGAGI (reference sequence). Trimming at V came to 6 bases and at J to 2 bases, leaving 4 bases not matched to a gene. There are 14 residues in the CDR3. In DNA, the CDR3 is TGTGCCAGCAGCTCCCAGGGGGGCAATCAGCCCCAGCATTTT. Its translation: CASSSQGGNQPQHF.

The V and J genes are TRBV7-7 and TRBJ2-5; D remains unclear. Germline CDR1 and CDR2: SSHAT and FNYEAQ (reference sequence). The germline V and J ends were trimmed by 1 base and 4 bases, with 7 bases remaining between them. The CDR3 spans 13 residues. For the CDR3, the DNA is TGTGCCAGCAGCTTAGGATTCGGAGAGACCCAGTACTTC. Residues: CASSLGFGETQYF.

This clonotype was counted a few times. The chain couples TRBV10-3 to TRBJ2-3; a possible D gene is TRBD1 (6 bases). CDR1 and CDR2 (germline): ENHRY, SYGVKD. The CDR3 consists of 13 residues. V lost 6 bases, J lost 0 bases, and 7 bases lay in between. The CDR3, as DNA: TGTGCCATCAGAGGGGGTAGCACAGATACGCAGTATTTT. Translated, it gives CAIRGGSTDTQYF.

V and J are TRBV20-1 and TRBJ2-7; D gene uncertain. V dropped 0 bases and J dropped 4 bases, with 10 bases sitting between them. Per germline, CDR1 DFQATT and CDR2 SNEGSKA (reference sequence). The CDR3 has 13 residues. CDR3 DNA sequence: TGCAGTGCTAGAGATGCGACCAAGTACGAGCAGTACTTC. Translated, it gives CSARDATKYEQYF.

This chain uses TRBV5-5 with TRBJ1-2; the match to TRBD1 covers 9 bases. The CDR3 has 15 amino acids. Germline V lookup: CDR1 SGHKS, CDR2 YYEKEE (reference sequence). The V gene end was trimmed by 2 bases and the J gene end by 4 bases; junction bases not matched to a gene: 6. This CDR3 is CASSLTGGAGYGYTF. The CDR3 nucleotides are TGTGCCAGCAGCTTAACAGGGGGCGCGGGCTATGGCTACACCTTC.